The next 5 T cell receptor beta chains were all read from a single sample in a study of shared clonotypes between healthy human individuals. Data came from immunoSEQ multiplex PCR; TCRdb stores just in-frame clones and leaves some out. Among about 1.9 million clones listed, 90% to 95% were seen once. Naive CD8 cells were CD45RO-negative, positively selected for CCR7, excluding terminally differentiated effector memory CD45RA+ cells. The sequenced sample was naive CD8+ T cells from PBMCs. The receptors come from a young man in good health. Some clones in this sample may be carry-over from other donors' samples.

V is TRBV7-9 and J is TRBJ2-5; TRBD2 is a possible D gene (6 bases). The CDR3 has 18 amino acids. Germline lookup yields CDR1 SEHNR and CDR2 FQNEAQ (reference sequence). Between the trimmed V and J ends, which lost 6 bases and 1 base, there was a span of 24 bases. The chain's CDR3 is CASSSRDFRHGGQETQYF. In DNA, the CDR3 is TGTGCCAGCAGTTCTCGGGACTTTCGGCATGGGGGCCAAGAGACCCAGTACTTC.

The rearrangement joins TRBV19 to TRBJ1-2; 8 nucleotides line up with TRBD1. The CDR3 runs 16 residues. Germline V CDR1 and CDR2: LNHDA, SQIVND (reference sequence). Trimming removed 3 bases from V and 3 bases from J; junction bases left unmatched: 9. For the CDR3, the DNA is TGTGCCAGTAGTATTTACTTATTACAGGGGGACTATGGCTACACCTTC. Translation gives CASSIYLLQGDYGYTF.

This chain joins TRBV9 and TRBJ2-1; no definite D call. This CDR3 spans 12 amino acids. Deletions cut 3 bases from V and 6 bases from J, with 7 bases between. Germline lookup yields CDR1 SGDLS and CDR2 YYNGEE. The CDR3 coding sequence is TGTGCCAGCAGCGCCCTATTCAATGAGCAGTTCTTC. As protein: CASSALFNEQFF.

The chain has TRBV13 and TRBJ1-2, with no clear D. V was pared by 3 bases and J by 4 bases, with 18 bases between. The length of the CDR3 is 16 residues. Per germline, CDR1 PRHDT and CDR2 FYEKMQ (reference sequence). The CDR3 DNA reads as TGTGCCAGCAGCTTGGGTCGGGAAGAATTTATCTATGGCTACACCTTC. It specifies CASSLGREEFIYGYTF.

This chain connects TRBV21-1 to TRBJ2-1; the table's D gene call, TRBD2, was not cross checked with the DNA. TRBV21-1 is shown as a pseudogene. The CDR3 is made up of 16 amino acids. The CDR3 sequence: CASSRMIREGRSEQFF. The DNA for the CDR3 is TGTGCCAGCAGCAGGATGATACGGGAGGGCCGGAGTGAGCAGTTCTTC.